What follows describes a single T cell receptor beta chain. Its target is unknown. For TCR beta libraries, about 1.9 micrograms of genomic DNA were obtained from cryopreserved PBMCs. The CDR3 has 15 amino acids. The V gene's germline CDR1 is SGHTA and CDR2 FQGNSA. V lost 1 base and J lost 3; bases outside the gene matches: 3. This sample was taken from a study of cytotoxic CD8 clonotypes in ibrutinib-treated CLL. Produced via immunoSEQ multiplex PCR; TCRdb's table is partial and in-frame only. The sample consists of about 300,000 clones, roughly three quarters of them appearing once. The study, taken as a whole, reports: Elevated clonality accompanied ibrutinib response, with a return toward baseline values at progression.

The sequence was collected from a human donor with chronic lymphocytic leukemia. The rearrangement joins TRBV7-2 to TRBJ1-5; TRBD1 aligns across 7 bases. Sequenced here: PBMCs, sampled at disease progression, from a patient treated with ibrutinib. This CDR3 reads CASSLDGQVNQPQHF. The CDR3, as DNA: TGTGCCAGCAGCTTAGACGGACAGGTCAATCAGCCCCAGCATTTT.